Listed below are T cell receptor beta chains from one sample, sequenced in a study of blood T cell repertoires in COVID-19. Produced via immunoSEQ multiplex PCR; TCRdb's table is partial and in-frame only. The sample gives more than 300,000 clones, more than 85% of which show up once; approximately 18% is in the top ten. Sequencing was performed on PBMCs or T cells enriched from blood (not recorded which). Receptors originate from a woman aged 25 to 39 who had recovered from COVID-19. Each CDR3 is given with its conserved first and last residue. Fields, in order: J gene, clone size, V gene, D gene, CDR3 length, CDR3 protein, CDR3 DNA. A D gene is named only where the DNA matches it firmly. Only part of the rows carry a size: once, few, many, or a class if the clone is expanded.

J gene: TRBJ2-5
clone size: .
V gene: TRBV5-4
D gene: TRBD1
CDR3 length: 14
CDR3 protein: CASSLKGGPETQYF
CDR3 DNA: TGTGCCAGCAGCCTTAAAGGGGGCCCAGAGACCCAGTACTTC

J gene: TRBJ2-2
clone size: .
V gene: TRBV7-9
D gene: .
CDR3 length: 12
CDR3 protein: CASSSDSGELFF
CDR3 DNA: TGTGCCAGCAGCTCTGACTCCGGGGAGCTGTTTTTT

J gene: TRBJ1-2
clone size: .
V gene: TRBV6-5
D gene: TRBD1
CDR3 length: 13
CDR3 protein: CASSRTGGYGYTF
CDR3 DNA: TGTGCCAGCAGTCGGACAGGGGGCTATGGCTACACCTTC

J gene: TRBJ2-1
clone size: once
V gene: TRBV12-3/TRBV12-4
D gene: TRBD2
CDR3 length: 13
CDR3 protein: CASSPGLGNEQFF
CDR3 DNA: TGTGCCAGCAGTCCGGGACTAGGGAATGAGCAGTTCTTC

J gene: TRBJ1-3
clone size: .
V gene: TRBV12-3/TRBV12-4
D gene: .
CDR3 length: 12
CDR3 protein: CASSLSQNTIYF
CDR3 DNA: TGTGCCAGCAGTTTATCTCAGAACACCATATATTTT

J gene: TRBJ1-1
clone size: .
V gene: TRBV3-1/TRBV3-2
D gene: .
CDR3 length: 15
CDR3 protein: CASSQVSGGGTEAFF
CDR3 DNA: TGTGCCAGCAGCCAAGTTTCGGGAGGGGGGACTGAAGCTTTCTTT

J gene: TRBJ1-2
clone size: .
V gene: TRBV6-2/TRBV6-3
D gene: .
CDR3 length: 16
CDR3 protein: CASSERAGAVRYGYTF
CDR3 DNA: TGTGCCAGCAGTGAGAGAGCCGGAGCCGTCCGCTATGGCTACACCTTC

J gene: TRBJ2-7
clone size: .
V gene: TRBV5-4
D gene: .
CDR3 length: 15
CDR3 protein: CASSLGGQRSYEQYF
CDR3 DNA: TGTGCCAGCAGCTTGGGAGGTCAGCGGAGCTACGAGCAGTACTTC

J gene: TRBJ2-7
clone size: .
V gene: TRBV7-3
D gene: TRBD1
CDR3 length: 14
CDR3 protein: CASSSGQGIGEQYF
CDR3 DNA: TGTGCCAGCAGCTCGGGACAGGGAATAGGCGAGCAGTACTTC

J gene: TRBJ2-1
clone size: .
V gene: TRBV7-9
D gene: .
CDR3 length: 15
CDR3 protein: CASSSVAWGPNEQFF
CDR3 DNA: TGTGCCAGCAGCTCCGTAGCCTGGGGGCCGAATGAGCAGTTCTTC

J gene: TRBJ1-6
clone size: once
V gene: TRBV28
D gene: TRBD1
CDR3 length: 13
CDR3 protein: CASRTGAGSPLHF
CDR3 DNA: TGTGCCAGCAGGACAGGGGCGGGTTCACCCCTCCACTTT

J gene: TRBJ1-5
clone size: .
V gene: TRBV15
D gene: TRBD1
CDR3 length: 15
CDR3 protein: CATSRDGTAAGPQHF
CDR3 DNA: TGTGCCACCAGCAGAGATGGGACAGCCGCCGGGCCCCAGCATTTT

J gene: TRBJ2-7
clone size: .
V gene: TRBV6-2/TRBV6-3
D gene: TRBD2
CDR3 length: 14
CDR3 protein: CASSYSTSAYEQYF
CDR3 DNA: TGTGCCAGCAGTTACTCGACTAGCGCCTACGAGCAGTACTTC

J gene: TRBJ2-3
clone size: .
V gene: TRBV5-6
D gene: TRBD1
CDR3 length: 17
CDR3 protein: CASSLLTGGVSTDTQYF
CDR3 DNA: TGTGCCAGCAGCCTGCTGACAGGGGGCGTGAGCACAGATACGCAGTATTTT

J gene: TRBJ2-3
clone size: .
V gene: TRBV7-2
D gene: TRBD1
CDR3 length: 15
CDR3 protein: CASSLSGQGTDTQYF
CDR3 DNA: TGTGCCAGCAGCTTATCGGGACAGGGCACAGATACGCAGTATTTT

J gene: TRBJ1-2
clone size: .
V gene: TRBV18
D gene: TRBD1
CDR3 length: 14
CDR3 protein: CASSYGTGGYGYTF
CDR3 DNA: TGTGCCAGCTCCTATGGGACAGGGGGTTACGGCTACACCTTC

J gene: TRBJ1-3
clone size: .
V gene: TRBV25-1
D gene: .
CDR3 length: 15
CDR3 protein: CASRLTDFSGNTIYF
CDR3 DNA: TGTGCCAGCAGATTGACAGATTTCTCTGGAAACACCATATATTTT

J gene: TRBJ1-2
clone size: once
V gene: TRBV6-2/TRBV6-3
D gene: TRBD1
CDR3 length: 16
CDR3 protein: CASSYSMRTGGSGYTF
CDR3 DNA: TGTGCCAGCAGTTACTCGATGAGAACAGGGGGGTCTGGCTACACCTTC

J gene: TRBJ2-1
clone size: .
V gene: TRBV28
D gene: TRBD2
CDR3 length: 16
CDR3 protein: CASSFVSSGGFNEQFF
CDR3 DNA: TGTGCCAGCAGTTTCGTTAGCAGCGGGGGGTTTAATGAGCAGTTCTTC

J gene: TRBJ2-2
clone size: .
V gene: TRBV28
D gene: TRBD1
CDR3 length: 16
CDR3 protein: CASSSRRTGNTGELFF
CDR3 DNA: TGTGCCAGCAGTTCACGCCGGACAGGAAACACCGGGGAGCTGTTTTTT

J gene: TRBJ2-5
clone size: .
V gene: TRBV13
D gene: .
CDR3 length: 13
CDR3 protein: CASKATNQETQYF
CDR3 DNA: TGTGCCAGCAAAGCCACGAACCAAGAGACCCAGTACTTC

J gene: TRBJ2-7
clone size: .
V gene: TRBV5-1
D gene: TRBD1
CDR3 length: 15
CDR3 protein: CASSLSGTGSYEQYF
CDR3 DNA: TGCGCCAGCTCCCTATCCGGGACAGGGTCCTACGAGCAGTACTTC

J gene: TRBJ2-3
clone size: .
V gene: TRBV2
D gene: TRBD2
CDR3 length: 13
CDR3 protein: CASSEGTSVEQYF
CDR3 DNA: TGTGCCAGCAGTGAAGGGACTAGCGTGGAGCAGTATTTT

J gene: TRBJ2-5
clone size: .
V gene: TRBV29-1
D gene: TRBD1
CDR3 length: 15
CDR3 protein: CSVEDRGGIPRTQYF
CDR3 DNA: TGCAGCGTTGAAGATAGAGGGGGCATCCCGAGGACCCAGTACTTC

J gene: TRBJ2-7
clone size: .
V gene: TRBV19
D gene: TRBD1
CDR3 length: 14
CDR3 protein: CASSTYRGGYEQYF
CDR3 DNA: TGTGCCAGTAGTACCTACAGGGGCGGCTACGAGCAGTACTTC

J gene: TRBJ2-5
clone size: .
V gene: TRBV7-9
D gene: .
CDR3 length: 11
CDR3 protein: CASSFGETQYF
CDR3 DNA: TGTGCCAGCAGCTTCGGGGAGACCCAGTACTTC

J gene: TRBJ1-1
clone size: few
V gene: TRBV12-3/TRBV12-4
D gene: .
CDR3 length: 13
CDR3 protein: CASSLRSGTEAFF
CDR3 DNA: TGTGCCAGCAGTTTGAGGTCGGGCACTGAAGCTTTCTTT

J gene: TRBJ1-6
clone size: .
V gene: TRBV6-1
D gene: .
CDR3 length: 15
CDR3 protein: CASSEAPRQNSPLHF
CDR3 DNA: TGTGCCAGCAGTGAAGCCCCCCGACAAAATTCACCCCTCCACTTT

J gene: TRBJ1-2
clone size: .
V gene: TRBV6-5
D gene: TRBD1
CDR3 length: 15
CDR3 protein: CASERGTGNNYGYTF
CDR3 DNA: TGTGCCAGTGAGCGGGGGACAGGGAATAACTATGGCTACACCTTC

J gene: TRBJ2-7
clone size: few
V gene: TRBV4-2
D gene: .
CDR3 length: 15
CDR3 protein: CASSQVLLSSYEQYF
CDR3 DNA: TGTGCCAGCAGCCAAGTTTTGCTGAGCTCCTACGAGCAGTACTTC

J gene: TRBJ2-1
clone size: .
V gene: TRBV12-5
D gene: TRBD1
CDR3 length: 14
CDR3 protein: CASGLVAGGHEQFF
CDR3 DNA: TGTGCTAGTGGTTTGGTGGCAGGGGGCCACGAGCAGTTCTTC

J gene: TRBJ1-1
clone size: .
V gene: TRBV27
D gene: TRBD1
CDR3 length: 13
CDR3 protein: CASSGQGNTEAFF
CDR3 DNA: TGTGCCAGCAGCGGACAGGGGAACACTGAAGCTTTCTTT

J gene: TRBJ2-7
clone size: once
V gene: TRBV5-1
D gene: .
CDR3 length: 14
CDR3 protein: CASSPRTVTYEQYF
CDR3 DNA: TGCGCCAGCAGCCCGAGGACAGTGACCTACGAGCAGTACTTC

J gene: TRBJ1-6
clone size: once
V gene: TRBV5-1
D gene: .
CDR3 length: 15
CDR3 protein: CASSFNWRDNSPLHF
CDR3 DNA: TGCGCCAGCAGCTTCAATTGGAGGGATAATTCACCCCTCCACTTT